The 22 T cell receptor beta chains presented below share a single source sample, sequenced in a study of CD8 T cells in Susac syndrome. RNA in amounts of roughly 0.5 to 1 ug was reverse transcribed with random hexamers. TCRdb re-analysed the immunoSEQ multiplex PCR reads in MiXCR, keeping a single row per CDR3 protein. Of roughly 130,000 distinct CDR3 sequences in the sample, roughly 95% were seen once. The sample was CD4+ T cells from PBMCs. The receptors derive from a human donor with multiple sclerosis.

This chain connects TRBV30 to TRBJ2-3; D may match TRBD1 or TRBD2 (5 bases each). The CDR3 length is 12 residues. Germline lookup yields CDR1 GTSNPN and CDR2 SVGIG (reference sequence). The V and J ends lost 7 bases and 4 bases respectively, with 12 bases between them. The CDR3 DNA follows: TGTGCCTTAACAGGAGGCGCAGATACGCAGTATTTT. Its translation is CALTGGADTQYF.

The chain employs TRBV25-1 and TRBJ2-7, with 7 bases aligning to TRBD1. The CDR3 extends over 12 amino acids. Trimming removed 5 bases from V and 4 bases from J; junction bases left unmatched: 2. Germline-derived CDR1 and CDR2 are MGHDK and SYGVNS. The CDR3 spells CASSKQGYEQYF. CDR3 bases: TGTGCCAGCAGTAAACAGGGGTACGAGCAGTACTTC.

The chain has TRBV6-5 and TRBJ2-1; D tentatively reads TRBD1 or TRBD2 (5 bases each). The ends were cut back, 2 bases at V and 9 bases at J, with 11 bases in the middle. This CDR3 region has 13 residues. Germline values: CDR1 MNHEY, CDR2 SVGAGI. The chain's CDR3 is CASSYNVGTEQFF. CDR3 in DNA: TGTGCCAGCAGTTACAACGTAGGGACTGAGCAGTTCTTC.

As DNA, the CDR3 is TGTGCCAGCAGCCCAGACAGGAACTCCTATAATTCACCCCTCCACTTT. Protein product: CASSPDRNSYNSPLHF. The chain couples TRBV11-2 to TRBJ1-6, with a tentative D call TRBD1 (6 bases). The germline gives CDR1 SGHAT, CDR2 FQNNGV. The CDR3 length is 16 residues. V was shortened by 5 bases and J by 0 bases, with 11 bases between the two germline ends.

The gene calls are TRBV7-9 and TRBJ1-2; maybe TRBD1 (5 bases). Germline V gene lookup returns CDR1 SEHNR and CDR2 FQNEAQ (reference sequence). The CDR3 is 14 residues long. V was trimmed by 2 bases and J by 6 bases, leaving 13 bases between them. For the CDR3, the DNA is TGTGCCAGCAGCTTAAATGGACAAGGGAATGGCTACACCTTC. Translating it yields CASSLNGQGNGYTF.

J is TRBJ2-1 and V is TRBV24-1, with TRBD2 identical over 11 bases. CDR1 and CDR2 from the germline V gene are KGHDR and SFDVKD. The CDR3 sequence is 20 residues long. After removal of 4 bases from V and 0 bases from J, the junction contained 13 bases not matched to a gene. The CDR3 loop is CATSDPAPGTSGSSYNEQFF. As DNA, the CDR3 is TGTGCCACCAGTGACCCGGCGCCGGGTACTAGCGGGAGCTCCTACAATGAGCAGTTCTTC.

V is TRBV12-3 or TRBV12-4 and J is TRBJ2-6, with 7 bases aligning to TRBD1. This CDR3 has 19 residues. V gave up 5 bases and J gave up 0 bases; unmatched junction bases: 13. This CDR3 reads CASSPRQGTVLSGANVLTF. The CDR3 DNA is TGTGCCAGCAGTCCCCGACAGGGAACCGTCCTCTCTGGGGCCAACGTCCTGACTTTC.

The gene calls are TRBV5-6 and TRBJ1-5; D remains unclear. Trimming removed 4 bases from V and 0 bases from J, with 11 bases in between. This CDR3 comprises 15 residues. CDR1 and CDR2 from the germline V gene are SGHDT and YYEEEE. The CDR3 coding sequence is TGTGCCAGCAGCCGACGAAGCCATAGCAATCAGCCCCAGCATTTT. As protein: CASSRRSHSNQPQHF.

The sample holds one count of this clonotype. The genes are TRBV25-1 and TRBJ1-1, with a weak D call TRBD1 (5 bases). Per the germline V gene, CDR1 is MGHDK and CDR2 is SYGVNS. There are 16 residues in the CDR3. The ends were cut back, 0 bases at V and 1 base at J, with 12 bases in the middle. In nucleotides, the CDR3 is TGTGCCAGCAGTGAATATGCCCTAGACAGGAACACTGAAGCTTTCTTT. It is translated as CASSEYALDRNTEAFF.

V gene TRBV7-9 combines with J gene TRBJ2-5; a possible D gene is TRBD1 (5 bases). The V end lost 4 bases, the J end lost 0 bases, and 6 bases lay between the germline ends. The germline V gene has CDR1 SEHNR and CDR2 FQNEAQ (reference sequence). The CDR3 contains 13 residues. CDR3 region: CASSSGYQETQYF. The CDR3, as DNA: TGTGCCAGCAGCTCAGGGTACCAAGAGACCCAGTACTTC.

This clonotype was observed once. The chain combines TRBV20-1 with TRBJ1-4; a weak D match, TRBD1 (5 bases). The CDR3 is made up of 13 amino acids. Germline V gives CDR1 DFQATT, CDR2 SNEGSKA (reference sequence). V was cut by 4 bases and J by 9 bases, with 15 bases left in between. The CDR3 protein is CSAINTGTQKLFF. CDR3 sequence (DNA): TGCAGTGCTATAAACACAGGAACTCAAAAACTGTTTTTT.

CDR3 nucleotides: TGTGCCAGCAGCTCCTGGAGCGGTCATAGCACAGATACGCAGTATTTT. Its protein product is CASSSWSGHSTDTQYF. The rearrangement joins TRBV7-2 to TRBJ2-3, with TRBD2 as a possible D gene (5 bases). The CDR3 has 16 amino acids. Trimming stripped 4 bases from V and 0 bases from J, with 14 bases between. From germline, CDR1 is SGHTA and CDR2 FQGNSA.

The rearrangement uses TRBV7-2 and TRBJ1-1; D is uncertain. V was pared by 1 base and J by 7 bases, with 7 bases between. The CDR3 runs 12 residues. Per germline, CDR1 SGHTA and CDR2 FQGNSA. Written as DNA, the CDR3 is TGTGCCAGCAGCTTAGTTCGGAATGAAGCTTTCTTT. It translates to CASSLVRNEAFF.

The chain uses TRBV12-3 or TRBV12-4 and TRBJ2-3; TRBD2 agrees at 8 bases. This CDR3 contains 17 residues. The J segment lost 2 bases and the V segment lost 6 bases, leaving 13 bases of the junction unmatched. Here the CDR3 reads CASSYFGGGTYTDTQYF. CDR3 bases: TGTGCCAGCAGCTATTTCGGCGGGGGGACTTACACAGATACGCAGTATTTT.

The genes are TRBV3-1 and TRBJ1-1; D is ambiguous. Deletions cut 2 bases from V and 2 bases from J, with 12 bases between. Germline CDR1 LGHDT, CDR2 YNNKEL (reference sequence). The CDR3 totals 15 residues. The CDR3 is CASSQYQTRNTEAFF. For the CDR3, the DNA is TGTGCCAGCAGCCAATATCAGACGCGTAACACTGAAGCTTTCTTT.

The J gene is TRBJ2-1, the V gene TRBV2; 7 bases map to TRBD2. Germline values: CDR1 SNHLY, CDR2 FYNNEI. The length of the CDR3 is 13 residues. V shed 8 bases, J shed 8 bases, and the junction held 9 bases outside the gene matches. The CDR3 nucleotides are TGTGCCAGCTGCCGGGAGGACGTCGATGAGCAGTTCTTC. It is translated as CASCREDVDEQFF.

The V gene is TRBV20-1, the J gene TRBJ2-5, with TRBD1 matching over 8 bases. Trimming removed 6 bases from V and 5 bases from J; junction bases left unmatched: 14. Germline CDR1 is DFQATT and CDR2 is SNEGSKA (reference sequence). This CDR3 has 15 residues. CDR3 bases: TGCAGTGCAAAAACACGGACAGGGACTGCCGAGACCCAGTACTTC. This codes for CSAKTRTGTAETQYF.

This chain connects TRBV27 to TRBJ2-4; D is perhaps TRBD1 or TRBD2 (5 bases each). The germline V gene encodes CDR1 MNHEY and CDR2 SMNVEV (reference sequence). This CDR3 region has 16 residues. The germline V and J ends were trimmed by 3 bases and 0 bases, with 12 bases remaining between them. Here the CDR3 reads CASSFSTGLAKNIQYF. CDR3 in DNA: TGTGCCAGCAGTTTCTCTACAGGACTAGCCAAAAACATTCAGTACTTC.

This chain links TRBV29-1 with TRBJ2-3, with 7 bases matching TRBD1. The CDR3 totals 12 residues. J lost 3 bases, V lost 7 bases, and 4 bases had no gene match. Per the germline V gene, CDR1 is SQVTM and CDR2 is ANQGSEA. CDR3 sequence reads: CSGGTATDTQYF. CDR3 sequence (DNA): TGCAGCGGAGGGACAGCTACAGATACGCAGTATTTT.

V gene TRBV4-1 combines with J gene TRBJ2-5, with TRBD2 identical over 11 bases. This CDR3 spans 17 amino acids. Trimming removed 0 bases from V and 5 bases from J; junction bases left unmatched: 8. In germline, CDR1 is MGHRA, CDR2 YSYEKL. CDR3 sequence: CASSQDVAGGVRETQYF. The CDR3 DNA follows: TGCGCCAGCAGCCAAGATGTAGCGGGAGGGGTTAGGGAGACCCAGTACTTC.

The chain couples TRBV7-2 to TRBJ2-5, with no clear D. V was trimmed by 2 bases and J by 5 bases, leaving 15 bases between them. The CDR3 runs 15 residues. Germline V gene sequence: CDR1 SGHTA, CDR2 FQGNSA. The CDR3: CASSLSLSKRETQYF. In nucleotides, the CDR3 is TGTGCCAGCAGCTTAAGCCTTTCAAAGAGGGAGACCCAGTACTTC.

The CDR3 DNA follows: TGTGCCAGCAGCCCCGAGTTTAGTCCTTCGGATACGCAGTATTTT. Protein product: CASSPEFSPSDTQYF. V usage is TRBV7-2 and J usage is TRBJ2-3, with D uncertain. From germline, CDR1 is SGHTA and CDR2 FQGNSA. Trimming shortened V by 5 bases and J by 6 bases, and 18 bases separated the two germline ends. The CDR3 has 15 residues. The full variable domain, with the rest looked up from reference TRBV7-2 and TRBJ2-3, is GAGVSQSPSNKVTEKGKDVELRCDPISGHTALYWYRQSLGQGLEFLIYFQGNSAPDKSGLPSDRFSAERTGGSVSTLTIQRTQQEDSAVYLCASSPEFSPSDTQYFGPGTRLTVL.